These T cell receptor beta chains were read from a single sample in a study of read filtering for tumor transcriptome and immune sequencing. A single record per CDR3 protein comes from TCRdb applying MiXCR to the reads. The sample has more than 55,000 distinct CDR3 sequences, roughly 19% seen once. The sample consisted of a population of CD138-negative cells sorted from bone marrow. All receptors derive from a donor at least 40 years old with multiple myeloma. CDR3s include the opening cysteine and the closing phenylalanine or tryptophan. D genes are given only for firm matches. Clone sizes are given selectively: once, few, many, or a class where the clone is expanded.

clone size: many; V gene: TRBV7-2; D gene: .; J gene: TRBJ2-2; CDR3 DNA: TGTGCCAGCAGCTTAGTCCTGGGGCAGCTCACCGGGGAGCTGTTTTTT; CDR3 protein: CASSLVLGQLTGELFF
clone size: many; V gene: TRBV7-9; D gene: .; J gene: TRBJ1-5; CDR3 DNA: TGCGCCAGCAGCTTAGAGGAGGGGCCCCAGCATTTT; CDR3 protein: CASSLEEGPQHF
clone size: many; V gene: TRBV11-2; D gene: .; J gene: TRBJ1-1; CDR3 DNA: TGTGCCAGCAGCCCGGGACCGCAGAACACTGAAGCTTTCTTT; CDR3 protein: CASSPGPQNTEAFF
clone size: many; V gene: TRBV10-1; D gene: TRBD2; J gene: TRBJ2-1; CDR3 DNA: TGCGCCAGCAGTGACGCCGGGCTAGCGGGAGGTAGTATCTACAATGAGCAGTTCTTC; CDR3 protein: CASSDAGLAGGSIYNEQFF
clone size: many; V gene: TRBV15; D gene: .; J gene: TRBJ1-4; CDR3 DNA: TGTGCCACCAGCAGATTGACGGGGGACGAAAAACTGTTTTTT; CDR3 protein: CATSRLTGDEKLFF
clone size: many; V gene: TRBV5-1; D gene: TRBD2; J gene: TRBJ2-5; CDR3 DNA: TGCGCCAGCAGCTTGTTGACGTCTAGCGGGAGAGAAGAGACCCAGTACTTC; CDR3 protein: CASSLLTSSGREETQYF
clone size: many; V gene: TRBV2; D gene: .; J gene: TRBJ2-3; CDR3 DNA: TGTGCCAGCAATCTTCAGAATGGAGGGCAGTATTTT; CDR3 protein: CASNLQNGGQYF
clone size: many; V gene: TRBV28; D gene: TRBD2; J gene: TRBJ2-5; CDR3 DNA: TGTGCCAGCAGCCAAGCGGGGGGAAACCAAGAGACCCAGTACTTC; CDR3 protein: CASSQAGGNQETQYF
clone size: .; V gene: TRBV20-1; D gene: .; J gene: TRBJ2-1; CDR3 DNA: TGCAGTGCTACCCTGGGGGGCAATGAGCAGTTCTTC; CDR3 protein: CSATLGGNEQFF
clone size: many; V gene: TRBV3-1; D gene: .; J gene: TRBJ2-1; CDR3 DNA: TGTGCCAGCAGCCATACGGGCTCCTACAATGAGCAGTTCTTC; CDR3 protein: CASSHTGSYNEQFF
clone size: many; V gene: TRBV10-3; D gene: TRBD2; J gene: TRBJ2-7; CDR3 DNA: TGTGCCATCAGTGAGTTTCCCCTAGCGGGATTCGAGCACGAGCAGTACTTC; CDR3 protein: CAISEFPLAGFEHEQYF
clone size: many; V gene: TRBV20-1; D gene: TRBD2; J gene: TRBJ2-3; CDR3 DNA: TGCAGTGCTAGGATAGCGGGGGGGATGGGCACAGATACGCAGTATTTT; CDR3 protein: CSARIAGGMGTDTQYF
clone size: few; V gene: TRBV11-2; D gene: .; J gene: TRBJ2-3; CDR3 DNA: TGTGCCAGCAGCTTAGTCGCGGCCAGGGTCTACACAGATACGCAGTATTTT; CDR3 protein: CASSLVAARVYTDTQYF
clone size: many; V gene: TRBV12-3/TRBV12-4; D gene: TRBD2; J gene: TRBJ2-3; CDR3 DNA: TGTGCCAGCAGTTTCACTAGCGGGGGGACTAGCACAGATACGCAGTATTTT; CDR3 protein: CASSFTSGGTSTDTQYF
clone size: many; V gene: TRBV7-8; D gene: .; J gene: TRBJ2-7; CDR3 DNA: TGTGCCAGCAGCCCCCTCGAGGGTTCAGGGGCCTACGAGCAGTACTTC; CDR3 protein: CASSPLEGSGAYEQYF
clone size: .; V gene: TRBV19; D gene: TRBD1; J gene: TRBJ1-5; CDR3 DNA: TGTGCCACCAGGGACAGGGAAGAAGTTCAACCCCAGCATTTT; CDR3 protein: CATRDREEVQPQHF
clone size: many; V gene: TRBV9; D gene: TRBD2; J gene: TRBJ2-7; CDR3 DNA: TGTGCCAGCAGCCCCGGGGGGGGACTACTCTCCTACGAGCAGTACTTC; CDR3 protein: CASSPGGGLLSYEQYF
clone size: many; V gene: TRBV9; D gene: TRBD2; J gene: TRBJ2-3; CDR3 DNA: TGTGCCAGCAGCGTGGAGGCTAGCGGTTTCACAGATACGCAGTATTTT; CDR3 protein: CASSVEASGFTDTQYF
clone size: .; V gene: TRBV7-3; D gene: .; J gene: TRBJ2-1; CDR3 DNA: TGTGCCAGCAGCTCCCAAAGCGGGCGGAGCTCCTACAATGAGCAGTTCTTC; CDR3 protein: CASSSQSGRSSYNEQFF
clone size: .; V gene: TRBV9; D gene: .; J gene: TRBJ2-4; CDR3 DNA: TGTGCCAGCAGCCCCTTGAACATTCAGTACTTC; CDR3 protein: CASSPLNIQYF
clone size: many; V gene: TRBV5-6; D gene: .; J gene: TRBJ2-1; CDR3 DNA: TGTGCCAGCAGCCGTGACCCGCGTAATGAGCAGTTCTTC; CDR3 protein: CASSRDPRNEQFF
clone size: .; V gene: TRBV7-8; D gene: TRBD2; J gene: TRBJ2-3; CDR3 DNA: TGTGCCAGCAGCGCGGGGGGGGCTGGGACAGATACGCAGTATTTT; CDR3 protein: CASSAGGAGTDTQYF
clone size: many; V gene: TRBV10-3; D gene: .; J gene: TRBJ1-6; CDR3 DNA: TGTGCCATCAGCGGAGACAGGAGCTCCTATAATTCACCCCTCCACTTT; CDR3 protein: CAISGDRSSYNSPLHF
clone size: many; V gene: TRBV5-4; D gene: .; J gene: TRBJ1-1; CDR3 DNA: TGTGCCAGCAGCTTAAGGGGTACTGAAGCTTTCTTT; CDR3 protein: CASSLRGTEAFF
clone size: many; V gene: TRBV7-8; D gene: TRBD1; J gene: TRBJ2-2; CDR3 DNA: TGTGCCAGCAGCTCCAGACAGGGTTACACCGGGGAGCTGTTTTTT; CDR3 protein: CASSSRQGYTGELFF
clone size: .; V gene: TRBV30; D gene: .; J gene: TRBJ1-4; CDR3 DNA: TGTGCCTGGAGTGGACGGGAGCGTGAAAAACTGTTTTTT; CDR3 protein: CAWSGREREKLFF
clone size: many; V gene: TRBV29-1; D gene: TRBD2; J gene: TRBJ2-3; CDR3 DNA: TGCAGCGTTGTCGGGACTAGCGGGGGAAATACAGATACGCAGTATTTT; CDR3 protein: CSVVGTSGGNTDTQYF
clone size: .; V gene: TRBV20-1; D gene: .; J gene: TRBJ2-1; CDR3 DNA: TGCAGTGCTGGGAAACCGACGTGGGTGTGGCAGTTCTTC; CDR3 protein: CSAGKPTWVWQFF
clone size: many; V gene: TRBV4-1; D gene: .; J gene: TRBJ2-3; CDR3 DNA: TGCGCCAGCAGCCAAGTTATGCTTGGCGGTTCGATAGATACGCAGTATTTT; CDR3 protein: CASSQVMLGGSIDTQYF
clone size: .; V gene: TRBV19; D gene: .; J gene: TRBJ2-6; CDR3 DNA: TGTGCCAGTAGCATCTCTGGGGCCAACGTCCTGACTTTC; CDR3 protein: CASSISGANVLTF
clone size: many; V gene: TRBV7-9; D gene: .; J gene: TRBJ2-3; CDR3 DNA: TGTGCCAGCAGCCTGGTGGGGGGCACAGATACGCAGTATTTT; CDR3 protein: CASSLVGGTDTQYF
clone size: .; V gene: TRBV24-1; D gene: .; J gene: TRBJ1-5; CDR3 DNA: TGTGCCACCAGTGAAGGCCGGCCCAATCAGCCCCAGCATTTT; CDR3 protein: CATSEGRPNQPQHF
clone size: .; V gene: TRBV29-1; D gene: .; J gene: TRBJ1-3; CDR3 DNA: TGCAGCGGTCTTACAGGGTACGGAAACACCATATATTTT; CDR3 protein: CSGLTGYGNTIYF
clone size: many; V gene: TRBV7-9; D gene: .; J gene: TRBJ1-1; CDR3 DNA: TGTGCCAGCAGCGCAGAGACTCAGACCACTGAAGCTTTCTTT; CDR3 protein: CASSAETQTTEAFF
clone size: many; V gene: TRBV7-2; D gene: TRBD2; J gene: TRBJ2-1; CDR3 DNA: TGTGCCAGCAGCCCAGGGGGTAGCGGGAGTTATGAGCAGTTCTTC; CDR3 protein: CASSPGGSGSYEQFF
clone size: .; V gene: TRBV11-2; D gene: .; J gene: TRBJ1-1; CDR3 DNA: TGTGCCAGCAGCTTAAACCCGGGACAAGCGAACACTGAAGCTTTCTTT; CDR3 protein: CASSLNPGQANTEAFF
clone size: many; V gene: TRBV12-3/TRBV12-4; D gene: TRBD1; J gene: TRBJ1-4; CDR3 DNA: TGTGCCAGCAGGAGACAGGGGACTAATGAAAAACTGTTTTTT; CDR3 protein: CASRRQGTNEKLFF
clone size: many; V gene: TRBV10-3; D gene: .; J gene: TRBJ2-3; CDR3 DNA: TGTGCCATCAGTACGACCGCTAGCACAGATACGCAGTATTTT; CDR3 protein: CAISTTASTDTQYF
clone size: .; V gene: TRBV20-1; D gene: .; J gene: TRBJ2-1; CDR3 DNA: TGCAGTGCTAGGAAGGCTCGGACAAGCTCCTACAATGAGCAGTTCTTC; CDR3 protein: CSARKARTSSYNEQFF
clone size: many; V gene: TRBV12-3/TRBV12-4; D gene: TRBD1; J gene: TRBJ1-1; CDR3 DNA: TGTGCCAGCAGTTTCGGACAGGGTCTTCAGGCTTTCTTT; CDR3 protein: CASSFGQGLQAFF
clone size: many; V gene: TRBV20-1; D gene: TRBD2; J gene: TRBJ2-1; CDR3 DNA: TGCAGTGCTAAGGGACTAGCGTTTTACAATGAGCAGTTCTTC; CDR3 protein: CSAKGLAFYNEQFF
clone size: many; V gene: TRBV12-3/TRBV12-4; D gene: .; J gene: TRBJ2-7; CDR3 DNA: TGTGCCAGCAGTTACTACTCGGACAATTCCTACGAGCAGTACTTC; CDR3 protein: CASSYYSDNSYEQYF
clone size: .; V gene: TRBV7-9; D gene: TRBD2; J gene: TRBJ2-5; CDR3 DNA: TGTGCCAGCAGCTTACTCCGGGAGGGCGAGGAGACCCAGTACTTC; CDR3 protein: CASSLLREGEETQYF
clone size: many; V gene: TRBV19; D gene: .; J gene: TRBJ2-7; CDR3 DNA: TGTGCCAGTATGGACAGAACCTACGAGCAGTACTTC; CDR3 protein: CASMDRTYEQYF
clone size: once; V gene: TRBV18; D gene: .; J gene: TRBJ1-1; CDR3 DNA: TGTGCCAGCTCACCACCGGGACGTAAAACTGAGGCTTTCTTT; CDR3 protein: CASSPPGRKTEAFF
clone size: many; V gene: TRBV7-9; D gene: .; J gene: TRBJ1-5; CDR3 DNA: TGTGCCAGCGGCGCCGACAATCAGCCCCAGCATTTT; CDR3 protein: CASGADNQPQHF
clone size: .; V gene: TRBV20-1; D gene: .; J gene: TRBJ1-5; CDR3 DNA: TGCAGTGCCGGTCGCCGGACAGGCAATCAGCCCCAGCATTTT; CDR3 protein: CSAGRRTGNQPQHF
clone size: many; V gene: TRBV29-1; D gene: .; J gene: TRBJ2-2; CDR3 DNA: TGCAGCGTTGCTAGGACACTGAACACCGGGGAGCTGTTTTTT; CDR3 protein: CSVARTLNTGELFF
clone size: many; V gene: TRBV5-1; D gene: .; J gene: TRBJ1-1; CDR3 DNA: TGTGCCAGCAGCTTGTTGGGGAACACTGAAGCTTTCTTT; CDR3 protein: CASSLLGNTEAFF
clone size: few; V gene: TRBV12-3/TRBV12-4; D gene: TRBD1; J gene: TRBJ1-1; CDR3 DNA: TGTGCCAGCAGCCTCTCACAGGGGCTGGCTTTCTTT; CDR3 protein: CASSLSQGLAFF
clone size: many; V gene: TRBV29-1; D gene: .; J gene: TRBJ1-5; CDR3 DNA: TGCAGCGTTGTTCAGGGTTCAAGCAATCAGCCCCAGCATTTT; CDR3 protein: CSVVQGSSNQPQHF
clone size: few; V gene: TRBV7-2; D gene: .; J gene: TRBJ2-5; CDR3 DNA: TGTGCCAGCAGCTTAGTGGCAGGGACCTTGGAGACCCAGTACTTC; CDR3 protein: CASSLVAGTLETQYF
clone size: many; V gene: TRBV5-1; D gene: .; J gene: TRBJ1-1; CDR3 DNA: TGCGCCAGCAGCTTGAGTAGGGGTGGGACTGAAGCTTTCTTT; CDR3 protein: CASSLSRGGTEAFF
clone size: .; V gene: TRBV5-1; D gene: .; J gene: TRBJ2-1; CDR3 DNA: TGCGCCAGCAGCTTGGGGGGCCTACCCCCCAAGAATGAGCAGTTCTTC; CDR3 protein: CASSLGGLPPKNEQFF
clone size: many; V gene: TRBV10-3; D gene: .; J gene: TRBJ2-2; CDR3 DNA: TGTGCCATCAGTCCGGCGGGATTCACGGACACCGGGGAGCTGTTTTTT; CDR3 protein: CAISPAGFTDTGELFF
clone size: many; V gene: TRBV20-1; D gene: TRBD2; J gene: TRBJ2-5; CDR3 DNA: TGCAGTGCTAGGAACAATCCCCGAGTACTAGCGGGGCAAGAGACCCAGTACTTC; CDR3 protein: CSARNNPRVLAGQETQYF
clone size: many; V gene: TRBV11-2; D gene: .; J gene: TRBJ2-5; CDR3 DNA: TGTGCCAGCAGCTTAGGTATTGGCGACTCAGAGACCCAGTACTTC; CDR3 protein: CASSLGIGDSETQYF